This TCR beta chain was identified during a study of shared clonotypes between healthy human individuals. Regarding the study as a whole: Investigators expected sequencing depth to affect clonotype sharing among donors.

As concerns this clone: Antigen specificity is unknown.

It was at deep level that the assay was run. Profiled with immunoSEQ multiplex PCR; TCRdb holds only in-frame clones, not every one. The table includes 1,400,000 or so clones, about 98.5% detected once. Donors comprised only Caucasian adults living in Nashville, Tennessee. This TCR derives from a man younger than 40 in good health. Sequenced sample: naive CD4+ T cells sorted from blood. Indicated subset: CD45RA+ positively selected.

As DNA, the CDR3 is TGTGCCAGCAGGTCGGACACAGATACGCAGTATTTT. Amino acid sequence: CASRSDTDTQYF. V gene TRBV7-2 combines with J gene TRBJ2-3; the D is unclear. This CDR3 spans 12 amino acids. V was shortened by 6 bases and J by 2 bases, with 6 bases between the two germline ends. Germline-derived CDR1 and CDR2 are SGHTA and FQGNSA. Complete variable domain (other parts from reference TRBV7-2 and TRBJ2-3): GAGVSQSPSNKVTEKGKDVELRCDPISGHTALYWYRQSLGQGLEFLIYFQGNSAPDKSGLPSDRFSAERTGGSVSTLTIQRTQQEDSAVYLCASRSDTDTQYFGPGTRLTVL.